The clone carrying this T cell receptor (beta chain) came up once. The data derive from a study of T cell changes during pregnancy in multiple sclerosis. The protocol was immunoSEQ multiplex PCR, while the TCRdb copy is restricted to in-frame clones and leaves out a portion. This table holds over 35,000 clones, around 91% found once. In germline, CDR1 is SGHVS, CDR2 FNYEAQ. The CDR3 extends over 12 amino acids. The V and J ends lost 5 bases and 7 bases respectively, with 9 bases between them. The chain couples TRBV7-6 to TRBJ2-1; perhaps TRBD1 as D (5 bases). The TCR originated in a female donor in good health, enrolled as a control in a pregnancy study. Specimen: CD4+ T cells from peripheral blood mononuclear cells, collected in the second trimester of pregnancy. CDR3 amino acids: CASSTRQNEQFF. The CDR3 region has the DNA TGTGCCAGCAGCACCCGACAGAATGAGCAGTTCTTC.